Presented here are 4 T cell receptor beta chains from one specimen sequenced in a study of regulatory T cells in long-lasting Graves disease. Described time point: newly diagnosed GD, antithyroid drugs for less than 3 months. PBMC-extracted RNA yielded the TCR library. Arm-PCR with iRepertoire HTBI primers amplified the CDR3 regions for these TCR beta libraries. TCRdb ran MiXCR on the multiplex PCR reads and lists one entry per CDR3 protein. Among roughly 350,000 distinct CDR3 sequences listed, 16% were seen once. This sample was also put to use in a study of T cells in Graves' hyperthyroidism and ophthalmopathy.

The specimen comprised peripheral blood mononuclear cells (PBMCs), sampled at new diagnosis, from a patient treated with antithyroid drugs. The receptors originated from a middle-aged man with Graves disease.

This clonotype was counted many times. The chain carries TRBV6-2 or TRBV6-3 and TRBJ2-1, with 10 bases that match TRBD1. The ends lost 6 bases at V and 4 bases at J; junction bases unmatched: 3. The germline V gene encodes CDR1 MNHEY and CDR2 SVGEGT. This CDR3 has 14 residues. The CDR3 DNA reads TGTGCCAGCAGGTGGACAGGGGGATACAATGAGCAGTTCTTC. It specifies CASRWTGGYNEQFF.

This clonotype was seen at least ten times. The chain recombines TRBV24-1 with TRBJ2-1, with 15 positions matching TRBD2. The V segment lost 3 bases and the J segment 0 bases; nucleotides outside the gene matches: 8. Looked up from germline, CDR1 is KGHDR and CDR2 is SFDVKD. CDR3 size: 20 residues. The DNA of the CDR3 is TGTGCCACCAGTGATACTCCGGGACTAGCGGGGGGCGGCTCCTACAATGAGCAGTTCTTC. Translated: CATSDTPGLAGGGSYNEQFF.

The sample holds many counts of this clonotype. The CDR3 here is CASSLDAGELFF. The CDR3 DNA follows: TGTGCCAGCAGCTTGGACGCCGGGGAGCTGTTTTTT. The rearrangement uses TRBV12-3 or TRBV12-4 and TRBJ2-2; D not resolved. The CDR3 covers 12 residues. V was shortened by 6 bases and J by 6 bases, with 8 bases between the two germline ends.

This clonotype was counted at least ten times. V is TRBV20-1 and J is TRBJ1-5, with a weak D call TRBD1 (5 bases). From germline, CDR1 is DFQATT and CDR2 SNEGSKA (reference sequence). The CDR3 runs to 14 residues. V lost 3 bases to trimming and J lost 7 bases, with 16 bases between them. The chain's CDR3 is CSARGGGSGQPQHF. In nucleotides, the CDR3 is TGCAGTGCTAGGGGCGGGGGATCAGGGCAGCCCCAGCATTTT.